These T cell receptor beta chains were read from a single sample in a study of shared clonotypes between healthy human individuals. The table came from immunoSEQ multiplex PCR; TCRdb's copy has only in-frame clones and leaves some out. The sample lists about 2.1 million clones, around 95% occurring once. The sequenced sample was naive CD8+ T cells from PBMCs. The receptors were sampled from a man younger than 35 in good health. Some clones in this sample may be carry-over from other donors' samples. Both conserved end residues are part of each CDR3. A D gene is named only where the DNA matches it firmly. Only some rows state a clone size, as once, few, many or a class for expanded clones.

TRBD1,once,14,TRBV19,TRBJ1-1,CASSILTGGTEAFF,TGTGCCAGTAGTATTTTGACAGGGGGCACTGAAGCTTTCTTT
TRBD1,.,17,TRBV11-2,TRBJ2-1,CASSLLTGKGSYNEQFF,TGTGCCAGCAGCTTATTGACAGGGAAAGGCTCCTACAATGAGCAGTTCTTC
.,.,13,TRBV18,TRBJ2-1,CASARNGGNEQFF,TGTGCCAGCGCCAGAAACGGCGGCAATGAGCAGTTCTTC
.,.,14,TRBV2,TRBJ2-7,CASSVPQGSYEQYF,TGTGCCAGCAGTGTCCCACAGGGATCCTACGAGCAGTACTTC
.,.,14,TRBV19,TRBJ2-7,CASSIGGLAYEQYF,TGTGCCAGTAGTATAGGTGGGTTGGCCTACGAGCAGTACTTC
.,.,14,TRBV7-8,TRBJ1-1,CASSPRLRGAEAFF,TGTGCCAGCAGTCCTCGACTCCGGGGCGCTGAAGCTTTCTTT
TRBD1,once,18,TRBV28,TRBJ2-6,CASSPRDRGFSGANVLTF,TGTGCCAGCAGTCCGCGGGACAGGGGCTTTTCTGGGGCCAACGTCCTGACTTTC
.,.,16,TRBV9,TRBJ2-2,CASSVGGDSRTGELFF,TGTGCCAGCAGCGTAGGCGGGGATTCGAGGACCGGGGAGCTGTTTTTT
TRBD2,.,14,TRBV28,TRBJ2-4,CASSDGLAENIQYF,TGTGCCAGCAGCGACGGACTAGCAGAAAACATTCAGTACTTC
.,.,16,TRBV27,TRBJ2-1,CASIQTWGGPYNEQFF,TGTGCCAGCATCCAAACTTGGGGGGGGCCTTATAATGAGCAGTTCTTC
.,.,12,TRBV7-9,TRBJ2-7,CASSVIAAEQYF,TGTGCCAGCAGCGTAATTGCAGCCGAGCAGTACTTC